This TCR beta chain was captured in a study of early T cells in non-severe SARS-CoV-2 infection. Each CDR3 protein gets one entry after TCRdb re-called the 5' RACE reads with MiXCR. This table holds 32,000 or so distinct CDR3 sequences, less than 6.5% found once. The CDR3 is 14 residues long. Trimming took 6 bases from V and 4 from J, leaving 14 bases between them. CDR1 is MNHEY, CDR2 SVGEGT, per germline. This receptor was obtained from an adult who was a healthcare worker with PCR-confirmed SARS-CoV-2 infection or an uninfected control (not recorded which). V usage is TRBV6-2 or TRBV6-3 and J usage is TRBJ2-3; D is ambiguous. The sequenced material came from whole blood. The CDR3 spells CASSPYRGADTQYF. CDR3 DNA sequence: TGTGCCAGCAGCCCGTATCGTGGGGCAGATACGCAGTATTTT.